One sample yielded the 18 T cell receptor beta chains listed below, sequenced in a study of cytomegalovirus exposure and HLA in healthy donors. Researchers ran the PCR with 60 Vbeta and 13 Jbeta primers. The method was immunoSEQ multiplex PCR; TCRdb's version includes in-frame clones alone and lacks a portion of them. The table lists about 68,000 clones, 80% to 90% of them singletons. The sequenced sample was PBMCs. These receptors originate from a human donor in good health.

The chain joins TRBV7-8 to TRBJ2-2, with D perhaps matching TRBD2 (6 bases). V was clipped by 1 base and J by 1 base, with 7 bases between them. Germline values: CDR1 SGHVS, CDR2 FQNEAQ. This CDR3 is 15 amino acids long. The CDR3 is CASSLVGGNTGELFF. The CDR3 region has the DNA TGTGCCAGCAGCTTAGTCGGGGGGAACACCGGGGAGCTGTTTTTT.

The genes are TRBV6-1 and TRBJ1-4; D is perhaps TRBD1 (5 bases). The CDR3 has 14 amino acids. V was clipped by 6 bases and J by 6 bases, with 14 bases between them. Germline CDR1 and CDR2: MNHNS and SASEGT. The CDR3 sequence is CASSPGTNYEKLFF. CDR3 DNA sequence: TGTGCCAGCAGCCCCGGGACTAACTATGAAAAACTGTTTTTT.

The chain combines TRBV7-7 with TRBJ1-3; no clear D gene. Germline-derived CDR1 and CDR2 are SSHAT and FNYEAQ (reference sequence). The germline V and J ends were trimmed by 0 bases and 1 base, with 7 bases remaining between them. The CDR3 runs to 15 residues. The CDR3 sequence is CASSLASGSGNTIYF. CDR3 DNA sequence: TGTGCCAGCAGCTTAGCTTCCGGGTCTGGAAACACCATATATTTT.

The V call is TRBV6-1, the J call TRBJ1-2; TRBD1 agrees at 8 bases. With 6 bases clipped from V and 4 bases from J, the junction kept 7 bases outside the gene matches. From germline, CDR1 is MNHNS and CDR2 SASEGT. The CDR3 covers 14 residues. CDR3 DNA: TGTGCCAGCAGGACTCAGGGGGCGGTCTATGGCTACACCTTC. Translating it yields CASRTQGAVYGYTF.

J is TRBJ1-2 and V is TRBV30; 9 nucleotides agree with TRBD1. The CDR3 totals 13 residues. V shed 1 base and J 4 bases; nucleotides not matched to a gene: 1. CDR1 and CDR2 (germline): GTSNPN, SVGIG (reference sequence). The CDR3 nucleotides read TGTGCCTGGAGTGAACAGGGGGCCTATGGCTACACCTTC. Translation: CAWSEQGAYGYTF.

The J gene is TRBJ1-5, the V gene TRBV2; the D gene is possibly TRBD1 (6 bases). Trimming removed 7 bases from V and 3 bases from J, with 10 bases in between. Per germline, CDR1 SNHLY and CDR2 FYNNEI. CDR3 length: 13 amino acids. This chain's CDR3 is CASNRVFNQPQHF. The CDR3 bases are TGTGCCAGCAACAGGGTGTTCAATCAGCCCCAGCATTTT.

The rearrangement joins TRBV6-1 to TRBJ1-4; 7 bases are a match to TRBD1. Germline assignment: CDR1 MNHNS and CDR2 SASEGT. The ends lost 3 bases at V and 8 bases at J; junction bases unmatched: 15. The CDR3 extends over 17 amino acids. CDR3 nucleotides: TGTGCCAGCAGTGACCCCCATGCCGCAGGGGGTCGGGAAAAACTGTTTTTT. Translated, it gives CASSDPHAAGGREKLFF.

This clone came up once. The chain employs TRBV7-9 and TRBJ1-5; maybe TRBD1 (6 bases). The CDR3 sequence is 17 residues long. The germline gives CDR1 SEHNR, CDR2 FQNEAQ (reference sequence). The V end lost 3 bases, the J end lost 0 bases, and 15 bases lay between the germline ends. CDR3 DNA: TGTGCCAGCAGCTTGGGACGGGACAAATTTAGCAATCAGCCCCAGCATTTT. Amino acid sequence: CASSLGRDKFSNQPQHF.

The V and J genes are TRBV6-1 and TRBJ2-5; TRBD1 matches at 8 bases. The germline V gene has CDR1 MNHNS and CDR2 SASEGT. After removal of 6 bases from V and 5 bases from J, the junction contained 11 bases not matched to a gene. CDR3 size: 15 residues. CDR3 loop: CASSGTGLRMETQYF. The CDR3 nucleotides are TGTGCCAGCAGCGGGACAGGCCTTAGGATGGAGACCCAGTACTTC.

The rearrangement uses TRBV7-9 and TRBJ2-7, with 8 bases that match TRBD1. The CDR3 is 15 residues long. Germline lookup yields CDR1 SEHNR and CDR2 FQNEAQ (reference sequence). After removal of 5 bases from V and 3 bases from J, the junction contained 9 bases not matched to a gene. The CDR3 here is CASSPGDRGNYEQYF. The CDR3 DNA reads TGTGCCAGCAGCCCCGGAGACAGGGGAAACTACGAGCAGTACTTC.

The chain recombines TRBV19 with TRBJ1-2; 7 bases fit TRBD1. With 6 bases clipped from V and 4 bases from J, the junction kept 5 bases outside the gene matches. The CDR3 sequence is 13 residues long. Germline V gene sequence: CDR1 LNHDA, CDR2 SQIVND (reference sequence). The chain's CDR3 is CASRVDRLYGYTF. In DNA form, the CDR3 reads TGTGCCAGTAGAGTGGACAGGCTCTATGGCTACACCTTC.

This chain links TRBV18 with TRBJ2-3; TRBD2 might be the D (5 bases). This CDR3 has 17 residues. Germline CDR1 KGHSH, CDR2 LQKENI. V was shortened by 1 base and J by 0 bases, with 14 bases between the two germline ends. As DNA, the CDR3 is TGTGCCAGCTCACCACTGTCCAGCGGTCCGAGCACAGATACGCAGTATTTT. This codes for CASSPLSSGPSTDTQYF.

For the CDR3, the DNA is TGTGCCAGCAGCTTGGGGACTATCGGGGAGACCCAGTACTTC. Protein product: CASSLGTIGETQYF. The chain is built from TRBV5-5 and TRBJ2-5; the D gene is possibly TRBD2 (6 bases). The V gene lost 0 bases and the J gene lost 5 bases, with 11 bases spanning the gap. The germline V gene encodes CDR1 SGHKS and CDR2 YYEKEE (reference sequence). The CDR3 is 14 amino acids.

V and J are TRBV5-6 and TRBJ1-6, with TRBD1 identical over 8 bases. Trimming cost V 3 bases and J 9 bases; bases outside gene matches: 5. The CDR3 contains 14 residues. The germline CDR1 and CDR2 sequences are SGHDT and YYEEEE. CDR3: CASSSWTGPSPLHF. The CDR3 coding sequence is TGTGCCAGCAGCTCGTGGACAGGGCCTTCACCCCTCCACTTT.

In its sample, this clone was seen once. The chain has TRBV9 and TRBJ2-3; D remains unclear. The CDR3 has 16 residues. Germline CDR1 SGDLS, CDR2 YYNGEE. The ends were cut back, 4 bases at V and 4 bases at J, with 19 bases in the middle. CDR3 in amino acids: CASSLQTPSRADTQYF. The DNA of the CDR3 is TGTGCCAGCAGCCTTCAGACACCTTCCCGTGCAGATACGCAGTATTTT.

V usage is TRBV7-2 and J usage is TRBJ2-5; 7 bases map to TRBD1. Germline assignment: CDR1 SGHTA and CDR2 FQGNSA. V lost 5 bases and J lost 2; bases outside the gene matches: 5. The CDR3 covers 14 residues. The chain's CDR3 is CASSQGQFQETQYF. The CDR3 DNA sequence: TGTGCCAGCAGCCAGGGACAGTTTCAAGAGACCCAGTACTTC. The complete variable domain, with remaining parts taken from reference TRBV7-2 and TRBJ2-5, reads GAGVSQSPSNKVTEKGKDVELRCDPISGHTALYWYRQSLGQGLEFLIYFQGNSAPDKSGLPSDRFSAERTGGSVSTLTIQRTQQEDSAVYLCASSQGQFQETQYFGPGTRLLVL.

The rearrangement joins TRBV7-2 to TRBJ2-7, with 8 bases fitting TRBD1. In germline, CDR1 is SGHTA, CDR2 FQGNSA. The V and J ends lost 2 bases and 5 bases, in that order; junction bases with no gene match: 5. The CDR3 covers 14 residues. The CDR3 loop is CASSLWDRRNEQYF. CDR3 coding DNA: TGTGCCAGCAGCTTATGGGACAGGCGCAACGAGCAGTACTTC.

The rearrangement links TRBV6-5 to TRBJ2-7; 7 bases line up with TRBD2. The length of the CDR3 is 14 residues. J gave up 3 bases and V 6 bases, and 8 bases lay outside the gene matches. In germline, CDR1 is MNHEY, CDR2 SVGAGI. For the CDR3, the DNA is TGTGCCAGCAGCTCCCGGGGAGGGAGCTACGAGCAGTACTTC. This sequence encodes CASSSRGGSYEQYF.